These 32 T cell receptor beta chains were all obtained from the same sample, sequenced in a study of beta chain features in type 1 diabetes. Reverse transcription of all isolated RNA meant that expressed TCRB transcripts were sequenced. Generated by immunoSEQ multiplex PCR, the TCRdb table keeps only in-frame clones and is missing some. The data hold hundreds of thousands of clones, with over 13% observed a single time. Study results and limitations: Among all four CD4+ subsets, Type 1 diabetes patients had TCRB CDR3s that were moderately but significantly shorter.

These TCRs are of unknown antigen specificity. The sample was naive CD4+ T cells from blood. The receptors originated from a young man with type 1 diabetes.

This clone was counted a few times. The chain is built from TRBV25-1 and TRBJ1-1; maybe TRBD1 (5 bases). Trimming cost V 6 bases and J 3 bases, with 11 bases left between them. CDR3 length: 13 residues. The V gene's germline CDR1 is MGHDK and CDR2 SYGVNS. Written as DNA, the CDR3 is TGTGCCAGCAGGGAGACAGAATACACTGAAGCTTTCTTT. Translating gives CASRETEYTEAFF.

This clone was counted a few times. The CDR3 loop is CASSPQMAPVHSPLHF. In nucleotides, the CDR3 is TGTGCCAGCAGCCCCCAGATGGCCCCGGTCCATTCACCCCTCCACTTT. The rearrangement links TRBV28 to TRBJ1-6; no clear D gene. The CDR3 totals 16 residues. The ends were cut back, 6 bases at V and 8 bases at J, with 20 bases in the middle. Germline lookup yields CDR1 MDHEN and CDR2 SYDVKM.

This clone has just a few counts. This sequence joins TRBV9 and TRBJ2-7, with TRBD1 matching over 8 bases. Germline CDR1 and CDR2: SGDLS and YYNGEE. V lost 4 bases and J lost 2; bases outside the gene matches: 11. The length of the CDR3 is 16 residues. The CDR3 reads CASSPLPDRATYEQYF. For the CDR3, the DNA is TGTGCCAGCAGCCCCCTCCCGGACAGGGCAACCTACGAGCAGTACTTC.

This clone was detected a few times. This chain uses TRBV7-2 with TRBJ1-5, with unresolved D. The CDR3 extends over 14 amino acids. Trimming removed 5 bases at V and 2 bases at J, with 10 bases between. CDR1 and CDR2 (germline): SGHTA, FQGNSA. In DNA form, the CDR3 reads TGTGCCAGCAGCCCGAATCCCGGCAATCAGCCCCAGCATTTT. It translates to CASSPNPGNQPQHF.

This clone was seen a handful of times. This chain joins TRBV13 and TRBJ2-7; D not certain. V lost 2 bases and J 6 bases, leaving 11 bases between the germline ends. In germline, CDR1 is PRHDT, CDR2 FYEKMQ (reference sequence). The length of the CDR3 is 13 residues. CDR3 coding DNA: TGTGCCAGCAGCTTAATCTCCGAGGCCGAGCAGTACTTC. Translation gives CASSLISEAEQYF. Complete variable domain (other parts from reference TRBV13 and TRBJ2-7): AAGVIQSPRHLIKEKRETATLKCYPIPRHDTVYWYQQGPGQDPQFLISFYEKMQSDKGSIPDRFSAQQFSDYHSELNMSSLELGDSALYFCASSLISEAEQYFGPGTRLTVT.

V and J are TRBV4-1 and TRBJ1-1, with 7 bases that match TRBD1. Germline CDR1 reads MGHRA; CDR2 reads YSYEKL. V lost 6 bases to trimming and J lost 1 base; unmatched junction nucleotides: 14. The CDR3 loop spans 17 amino acids. Written as DNA, the CDR3 is TGCGCCAGCAGACGCACAGGGGCCAGAATACCGAACACTGAAGCTTTCTTT. It yields the protein CASRRTGARIPNTEAFF.

On this clone itself: Additional DNA sequences in this sample encode the identical CDR3. The gene calls are TRBV7-2 and TRBJ2-3; D unresolved. The ends were cut back, 5 bases at V and 6 bases at J, with 9 bases in the middle. The CDR3 is 12 amino acids. Germline assignment: CDR1 SGHTA and CDR2 FQGNSA. The CDR3 DNA reads as TGTGCCAGCAGCCTAAATAGGGATACGCAGTATTTT. As protein: CASSLNRDTQYF.

CDR3 in DNA: TGTGCCAGCAGCTTAGGGCATTACCTCCAAGAGACCCAGTACTTC. Protein sequence: CASSLGHYLQETQYF. This rearrangement joins TRBV11-3 to TRBJ2-5; unclear D gene. The CDR3 runs to 15 residues. Trimming shortened V by 1 base and J by 1 base, and 10 bases separated the two germline ends. Germline loops: CDR1 SGHNT, CDR2 YENEEA.

In this sample, this clone turned up a few times. The chain joins TRBV23-1 to TRBJ2-1; 9 nucleotides line up with TRBD2. TRBV23-1 is annotated as an ORF whose role is uncertain. The CDR3 totals 17 residues. With 4 bases clipped from V and 5 bases from J, the junction kept 12 bases outside the gene matches. Written as DNA, the CDR3 is TGCGCCAGCAGTCCTCGACTGAGCGAGCGGGGGGACAATGAGCAGTTCTTC. This translates into CASSPRLSERGDNEQFF.

The rearrangement uses TRBV5-4 and TRBJ1-4; TRBD1 matches at 7 bases. V gave up 3 bases and J gave up 5 bases; unmatched junction bases: 10. Germline loops: CDR1 SGHNT, CDR2 YYREEE (reference sequence). The CDR3 runs to 16 residues. The DNA of the CDR3 is TGTGCCAGCAGCTCCGGGACAGCCCTAAACAATGAAAAACTGTTTTTT. Residues: CASSSGTALNNEKLFF.

This chain connects TRBV9 to TRBJ1-3; no firm D call. Germline assignment: CDR1 SGDLS and CDR2 YYNGEE. This CDR3 is 17 amino acids long. The V end was cut by 3 bases, the J end by 2 bases, with 18 bases between. CDR3 nucleotides: TGTGCCAGCAGCGCCCACAATGTGGGGTCTGCTGGAAACACCATATATTTT. Its protein product is CASSAHNVGSAGNTIYF.

This chain joins TRBV15 and TRBJ1-3; D is unresolved. V lost 0 bases and J 2 bases, leaving 2 bases between the germline ends. The germline CDR1 and CDR2 sequences are LNHNV and YYDKDF (reference sequence). CDR3 size: 13 residues. In DNA, the CDR3 is TGTGCCACCAGCAGAGATGCTGGAAACACCATATATTTT. Its translation is CATSRDAGNTIYF.

This clone appeared a few times. This CDR3 is CAWGDRGPVGYTF. The DNA of the CDR3 is TGTGCCTGGGGGGACAGGGGGCCCGTCGGCTACACCTTC. V gene TRBV30 combines with J gene TRBJ1-2; 12 bases agree with TRBD1. The CDR3 has 13 residues. V dropped 5 bases and J dropped 8; count of bases not matched to a gene: 6. CDR1 and CDR2 from the germline V gene are GTSNPN and SVGIG (reference sequence). Filled out from reference TRBV30 and TRBJ1-2, the complete variable domain reads SQTIHQWPATLVQPVGSPLSLECTVEGTSNPNLYWYRQAAGRGLQLLFYSVGIGQISSEVPQNLSASRPQDRQFILSSKKLLLSDSGFYLCAWGDRGPVGYTFGSGTRLTVV.

This clone was seen only a few times. This same CDR3 is encoded by further DNA sequences in the sample. V and J are TRBV6-1 and TRBJ2-3; D is unresolved. Per germline, CDR1 MNHNS and CDR2 SASEGT. The CDR3 has 11 amino acids. Trimming removed 6 bases at V and 5 bases at J, with 6 bases between. The CDR3 sequence is CASSLRDTQYF. CDR3 bases: TGTGCCAGCAGCTTGAGAGATACGCAGTATTTT.

In its sample, this clone was seen a few times. The chain is built from TRBV7-2 and TRBJ2-5; no reliable D call. There are 13 residues in the CDR3. V was shortened by 4 bases and J by 4 bases, with 10 bases between the two germline ends. CDR1 and CDR2 from the germline V gene are SGHTA and FQGNSA. CDR3 protein: CASSSTLRETQYF. The CDR3 DNA reads TGTGCCAGCAGCTCCACCCTACGAGAGACCCAGTACTTC.

The J gene is TRBJ1-1, the V gene TRBV6-5; D perhaps matches TRBD1 (5 bases). The CDR3 has 14 amino acids. Germline V gene sequence: CDR1 MNHEY, CDR2 SVGAGI. V was shortened by 5 bases and J by 2 bases, with 12 bases between the two germline ends. CDR3: CASSEPGLNTEAFF. In DNA, the CDR3 is TGTGCCAGCAGTGAGCCGGGACTCAACACTGAAGCTTTCTTT.

Regarding this clone: The same CDR3 arises from other DNA sequences in this sample as well. V usage is TRBV9 and J usage is TRBJ1-4, with D unresolved. The germline V and J ends were trimmed by 3 bases and 0 bases, with 6 bases remaining between them. Germline loops: CDR1 SGDLS, CDR2 YYNGEE. The CDR3 has 14 amino acids. As DNA, the CDR3 is TGTGCCAGCAGCGAGGGTGCAACTAATGAAAAACTGTTTTTT. As protein: CASSEGATNEKLFF.

The chain couples TRBV18 to TRBJ2-1, with D possibly matching TRBD1 (6 bases). The CDR3 has 14 amino acids. The V end lost 3 bases, the J end lost 8 bases, and 14 bases lay between the germline ends. CDR1 KGHSH and CDR2 LQKENI come from the germline V gene. The CDR3 loop is CASSPSWTEDEQFF. CDR3 sequence (DNA): TGTGCCAGCTCACCCTCCTGGACAGAAGATGAGCAGTTCTTC.

The rearrangement uses TRBV6-5 and TRBJ2-7; TRBD2 aligns across 7 bases. V lost 0 bases to trimming and J lost 2 bases; unmatched junction nucleotides: 4. CDR1 and CDR2 (germline): MNHEY, SVGAGI. This CDR3 has 15 residues. DNA for the CDR3: TGTGCCAGCAGTTACTCAGCTAGCGGCACCTACGAGCAGTACTTC. Translated, it gives CASSYSASGTYEQYF.

This clone has more than one count but fewer than ten. The V gene is TRBV5-1, the J gene TRBJ1-4; 7 positions match TRBD1. The V gene end was trimmed by 0 bases and the J gene end by 8 bases; junction bases not matched to a gene: 4. Germline CDR1 reads SGHRS; CDR2 reads YFSETQ. This CDR3 spans 14 amino acids. The CDR3 is CASSLGQGWEKLFF. In DNA form, the CDR3 reads TGCGCCAGCAGCTTGGGACAGGGATGGGAAAAACTGTTTTTT.

CDR3 in amino acids: CASTAQTGRRTGEQYF. CDR3 DNA sequence: TGTGCCAGCACCGCACAGACAGGCCGCCGTACGGGCGAGCAGTACTTC. This rearrangement joins TRBV28 to TRBJ2-7, with D maybe TRBD1 (6 bases). Per germline, CDR1 MDHEN and CDR2 SYDVKM. The CDR3 is made up of 16 amino acids. Trimming removed 7 bases from V and 6 bases from J, with 25 bases in between.

This clone turned up a few times. V and J are TRBV4-2 and TRBJ1-1; D is unclear. The CDR3 spans 15 residues. Germline V gene data show CDR1 as LGHNA and CDR2 as YNFKEQ. V was clipped by 0 bases and J by 2 bases, with 10 bases between them. The CDR3 sequence: CASSQDIRANTEAFF. The DNA of the CDR3 is TGTGCCAGCAGCCAAGATATCCGGGCTAACACTGAAGCTTTCTTT.

This clone appeared a few times. J is TRBJ1-3 and V is TRBV29-1; D is unresolved. The V and J ends lost 6 bases and 0 bases respectively, with 9 bases between them. Germline assignment: CDR1 SQVTM and CDR2 ANQGSEA. The CDR3 is 13 residues long. The CDR3 nucleotides are TGCAGCGTCGCCGATCTCTCTGGAAACACCATATATTTT. Its protein is CSVADLSGNTIYF.

The V call is TRBV19, the J call TRBJ1-1; weak D call: TRBD1 (5 bases). The germline V gene encodes CDR1 LNHDA and CDR2 SQIVND (reference sequence). CDR3 length: 14 residues. V was shortened by 4 bases and J by 0 bases, with 9 bases between the two germline ends. In DNA, the CDR3 is TGTGCCAGTAGTAAGACAGCTATGAACACTGAAGCTTTCTTT. This translates into CASSKTAMNTEAFF.

This clone was seen only a few times. The chain uses TRBV18 and TRBJ2-2; possible D gene TRBD1, 6 bases. Trimming removed 6 bases from V and 5 bases from J, with 13 bases in between. Germline CDR1 and CDR2: KGHSH and LQKENI. This CDR3 is 14 amino acids long. The CDR3 DNA follows: TGTGCCAGCTCCCGAACAGGGTTGACCGGGGAGCTGTTTTTT. Translated: CASSRTGLTGELFF. The variable domain in full, completed from reference TRBV18 and TRBJ2-2, reads NAGVMQNPRHLVRRRGQEARLRCSPMKGHSHVYWYRQLPEEGLKFMVYLQKENIIDESGMPKERFSAEFPKEGPSILRIQQVVRGDSAAYFCASSRTGLTGELFFGEGSRLTVL.

The V gene is TRBV5-1, the J gene TRBJ1-1; weak D call: TRBD1 (6 bases). The CDR3 runs to 14 residues. The germline V gene has CDR1 SGHRS and CDR2 YFSETQ. Trimming left V 1 base short and J 1 base short, with 8 bases between. CDR3 coding DNA: TGCGCCAGCAGCTTGTTAGGGGGGAACACTGAAGCTTTCTTT. This gives the protein CASSLLGGNTEAFF.

This clone was observed a few times. The V call is TRBV20-1, the J call TRBJ1-1; maybe TRBD1 (6 bases). Germline values: CDR1 DFQATT, CDR2 SNEGSKA (reference sequence). This CDR3 has 11 amino acids. DNA for the CDR3: TGCCGTCCAGGGGAGAACACTGAAGCTTTCTTT. Translated: CRPGENTEAFF.

This clone has only a few counts. The chain uses TRBV27 and TRBJ2-5; 7 bases are shared with TRBD2. The germline V gene encodes CDR1 MNHEY and CDR2 SMNVEV (reference sequence). With 5 bases clipped from V and 4 bases from J, the junction kept 10 bases outside the gene matches. The CDR3 loop spans 15 amino acids. CDR3 coding DNA: TGTGCCAGCAGTAGGGCTGGGGGGGTTCCAGAGACCCAGTACTTC. Protein product: CASSRAGGVPETQYF.

In this sample, this clone turned up a few times. The chain links TRBV7-2 to TRBJ2-3; D is ambiguous. CDR3 length: 12 amino acids. Trimming took 7 bases from V and 5 from J, leaving 10 bases between them. Germline-derived CDR1 and CDR2 are SGHTA and FQGNSA. In nucleotides, the CDR3 is TGTGCCAGCACCGAGGCCCTAGATACGCAGTATTTT. Its protein is CASTEALDTQYF.

This clone was counted a few times. The chain has TRBV5-4 and TRBJ1-1; 10 positions agree with TRBD1. V shed 3 bases, J shed 5 bases, and the junction held 10 bases outside the gene matches. CDR3 length equals 16 residues. The germline gives CDR1 SGHNT, CDR2 YYREEE (reference sequence). The CDR3 is CASSSPDRGRITEAFF. In DNA form, the CDR3 reads TGTGCCAGCAGCTCTCCGGACAGGGGGAGAATAACTGAAGCTTTCTTT.

This chain links TRBV5-6 with TRBJ2-6, with D unclear. The CDR3 has 14 residues. V was clipped by 7 bases and J by 0 bases, with 8 bases between them. CDR1 is SGHDT, CDR2 YYEEEE, per germline. The DNA of the CDR3 is TGTGCCAGCTTCGAGAGCTCTGGGGCCAACGTCCTGACTTTC. Its translation: CASFESSGANVLTF.

The CDR3 is CAIIFDASGSGDTGELFF. The CDR3 DNA is TGTGCCATCATTTTCGATGCTAGCGGGAGCGGGGACACCGGGGAGCTGTTTTTT. The chain couples TRBV10-3 to TRBJ2-2; 10 nucleotides line up with TRBD2. The CDR3 spans 18 residues. The V segment lost 7 bases and the J segment 3 bases; nucleotides outside the gene matches: 14. CDR1 ENHRY and CDR2 SYGVKD come from the germline V gene.